Presented here are 17 T cell receptor beta chains from one specimen sequenced in a study of control samples from healthy donors and cancer patients. Data came from immunoSEQ multiplex PCR; TCRdb stores just in-frame clones and leaves some out. The repertoire consists of around 64,000 clones, with 89% occurring once and the leading ten covering approximately 5%. The sequencing input was PBMCs. These receptors were collected from a man between 60 and 75 years old with colorectal cancer.

The gene calls are TRBV10-2 and TRBJ2-7; tentative D call: TRBD2 (5 bases). Trimming stripped 2 bases from V and 2 bases from J, with 10 bases between. Germline values: CDR1 WSHSY, CDR2 SAAADI. The CDR3 has 14 amino acids. CDR3 loop: CASSERGQTYEQYF. The CDR3 DNA reads as TGCGCCAGCAGTGAGCGAGGGCAGACCTACGAGCAGTACTTC.

The chain is built from TRBV19 and TRBJ1-5, with 7 bases that match TRBD1. The length of the CDR3 is 14 residues. Losses at the gene ends were 6 bases for V and 9 bases for J; bases not matched to a gene: 11. Germline CDR1 LNHDA, CDR2 SQIVND (reference sequence). The CDR3 is CASRTTGAISPQHF. CDR3 coding DNA: TGTGCCAGTAGAACAACAGGGGCGATCTCGCCCCAGCATTTT. The variable domain in full, with the rest retrieved from reference TRBV19 and TRBJ1-5, is DGGITQSPKYLFRKEGQNVTLSCEQNLNHDAMYWYRQDPGQGLRLIYYSQIVNDFQKGDIAEGYSVSREKKESFPLTVTSAQKNPTAFYLCASRTTGAISPQHFGDGTRLSIL.

The CDR3 loop reads CSVEERGRPTDTQYF. In DNA, the CDR3 is TGCAGCGTTGAGGAGCGGGGCCGCCCCACAGATACGCAGTATTTT. The chain carries TRBV29-1 and TRBJ2-3; 7 nucleotides line up with TRBD2. Germline CDR1 SQVTM, CDR2 ANQGSEA. Losses at the gene ends were 3 bases for V and 2 bases for J; bases not matched to a gene: 8. The CDR3 consists of 15 residues.

The chain is built from TRBV6-5 and TRBJ2-5; D might be TRBD1 or TRBD2, each matching 6 bases. Germline lookup yields CDR1 MNHEY and CDR2 SVGAGI. V dropped 6 bases and J dropped 5 bases, with 19 bases sitting between them. This CDR3 contains 15 residues. CDR3 nucleotides: TGTGCCAGCAGCTTCACTACAGGGAGGCTGGAGACCCAGTACTTC. Translating gives CASSFTTGRLETQYF.

J is TRBJ2-5 and V is TRBV10-2; maybe TRBD2 (5 bases). The CDR3 has 14 amino acids. The V gene lost 6 bases and the J gene lost 1 base, with 12 bases spanning the gap. Germline-derived CDR1 and CDR2 are WSHSY and SAAADI. The DNA for the CDR3 is TGCGCCAGCAGGGCCGCCGGAGGCCAAGAGACCCAGTACTTC. As protein: CASRAAGGQETQYF.

The rearrangement joins TRBV24-1 to TRBJ1-5; TRBD1 aligns across 9 bases. CDR1 KGHDR and CDR2 SFDVKD come from the germline V gene. Germline trimming cut 4 bases from V and 6 bases from J; bases unmatched to any gene: 12. There are 17 residues in the CDR3. The CDR3 nucleotides are TGTGCCACCAGTGACTCTGGGGGGGGACAGGGCGGTCAGCCCCAGCATTTT. Its translation: CATSDSGGGQGGQPQHF.

This clone was seen only a few times. V is TRBV15 and J is TRBJ2-1; tentatively, D is TRBD2 (6 bases). Per the germline V gene, CDR1 is LNHNV and CDR2 is YYDKDF (reference sequence). The CDR3 contains 16 residues. Deletions cut 1 base from V and 8 bases from J, with 18 bases between. The CDR3 here is CATSRVGGVGSDEQFF. The CDR3 DNA follows: TGTGCCACCAGCAGAGTGGGGGGAGTGGGGTCCGATGAGCAGTTCTTC.

V is TRBV29-1 and J is TRBJ2-7, with TRBD1 matching over 8 bases. Germline CDR1 and CDR2: SQVTM and ANQGSEA. The CDR3 totals 13 residues. The V segment lost 7 bases and the J segment 6 bases; nucleotides outside the gene matches: 11. The CDR3 region has the DNA TGCAGCGCTGGGGGACAGGCCGGGGGCGAGCAGTACTTC. Translation: CSAGGQAGGEQYF.

The rearrangement links TRBV5-4 to TRBJ1-1, with TRBD1 matching 7 bases. This CDR3 contains 14 residues. V lost 4 bases and J lost 1; bases outside the gene matches: 4. Germline V lookup: CDR1 SGHNT, CDR2 YYREEE (reference sequence). CDR3 sequence (DNA): TGTGCCAGCAGCCTGGACAGGAGGAACACTGAAGCTTTCTTT. Encoded protein: CASSLDRRNTEAFF.

CDR3 coding DNA: TGTGCCAGCAGCCTTGGACTAGGGTCCACCGGGGAGCTGTTTTTT. This gives the protein CASSLGLGSTGELFF. The gene calls are TRBV4-2 and TRBJ2-2; 7 nucleotides agree with TRBD2. Trimming cost V 4 bases and J 4 bases; bases outside gene matches: 6. The CDR3 loop spans 15 amino acids. Per the germline V gene, CDR1 is LGHNA and CDR2 is YNFKEQ.

The J gene is TRBJ2-1, the V gene TRBV2, with 7 positions matching TRBD1. Trimming cost V 6 bases and J 0 bases; bases outside gene matches: 8. The CDR3 consists of 16 residues. Germline CDR1 reads SNHLY; CDR2 reads FYNNEI. The chain's CDR3 is CASRKDRASSYNEQFF. The CDR3 coding sequence is TGTGCCAGCAGGAAAGACAGGGCGAGCTCCTACAATGAGCAGTTCTTC.

The rearrangement joins TRBV11-2 to TRBJ2-5; 8 nucleotides match TRBD2. CDR1 is SGHAT and CDR2 is FQNNGV in the germline V gene. The CDR3 is 17 amino acids. Losses at the gene ends were 5 bases for V and 4 bases for J; bases not matched to a gene: 15. As DNA, the CDR3 is TGTGCCAGCAGCCCGACGGGGGGGTCCTCGGGAGCAGAGACCCAGTACTTC. It codes for CASSPTGGSSGAETQYF.

The chain joins TRBV7-9 to TRBJ1-4, with a weak D call TRBD1 (6 bases). CDR3 size: 14 residues. Trimming took off 5 bases at V and 8 bases at J, with 15 bases between the two ends. Looked up from germline, CDR1 is SEHNR and CDR2 is FQNEAQ (reference sequence). This CDR3 reads CASSHHRDGEKLFF. The CDR3 DNA reads as TGTGCCAGCAGCCATCACAGGGATGGAGAAAAACTGTTTTTT.

The chain employs TRBV7-3 and TRBJ2-1; D possibly corresponds to TRBD2 (5 bases). Germline-derived CDR1 and CDR2 are SGHTA and FQGTGA. This CDR3 is built from 14 residues. Trimming removed 4 bases from V and 4 bases from J, with 11 bases in between. CDR3 DNA: TGTGCCAGCAGCTCTACGGGATCGTACAATGAGCAGTTCTTC. The encoded protein is CASSSTGSYNEQFF.

The chain employs TRBV19 and TRBJ2-3, with D uncertain. The ends were cut back, 4 bases at V and 0 bases at J, with 8 bases in the middle. This CDR3 has 14 residues. Germline V CDR1 and CDR2: LNHDA, SQIVND (reference sequence). The CDR3 region has the DNA TGTGCCAGTAGTACCGTATCTAGCACAGATACGCAGTATTTT. It encodes CASSTVSSTDTQYF.

This chain links TRBV19 with TRBJ1-3, with D maybe TRBD1 (5 bases). Germline lookup yields CDR1 LNHDA and CDR2 SQIVND (reference sequence). The CDR3 extends over 15 amino acids. The germline V and J ends were trimmed by 5 bases and 2 bases, with 13 bases remaining between them. CDR3 DNA sequence: TGTGCCAGTAGTCGCCGGGGGGAAACTGGAAACACCATATATTTT. Translating gives CASSRRGETGNTIYF.

The chain carries TRBV19 and TRBJ1-4; no clear D. The CDR3 runs 14 residues. Trimming removed 6 bases at V and 0 bases at J, with 8 bases between. The germline V gene has CDR1 LNHDA and CDR2 SQIVND (reference sequence). CDR3: CASSPDTTNEKLFF. CDR3 bases: TGTGCCAGTAGCCCGGATACAACTAATGAAAAACTGTTTTTT.